These 25 T cell receptor beta chains came from one sample sequenced in a study of blood T cell repertoires in COVID-19. Here immunoSEQ multiplex PCR was the method, and the copy in TCRdb shows in-frame clones only, minus some. The sample records approximately 88,000 clones, 80% being singletons. The specimen was peripheral blood. The receptors here all came from a woman over 75 with acute or convalescent COVID-19.

V gene TRBV3-1 (or the pseudogene TRBV3-2) combines with J gene TRBJ2-7; 7 positions match TRBD1. This CDR3 comprises 13 residues. V lost 4 bases, J lost 2 bases, and 2 bases stayed unmatched. Looked up from germline, CDR1 is LGHDT and CDR2 is YNNKEL (reference sequence). The CDR3 sequence is CASSPGTAYEQYF. CDR3 coding DNA: TGTGCCAGCAGCCCCGGGACAGCCTACGAGCAGTACTTC.

The CDR3 region is CASSLATGGYTF. The CDR3 nucleotides read TGTGCCAGCAGCTTAGCCACAGGGGGCTACACCTTC. The V and J genes are TRBV7-9 and TRBJ1-2, with D possibly matching TRBD1 (6 bases). V dropped 0 bases and J dropped 8 bases, with 7 bases sitting between them. The CDR3 totals 12 residues. The germline V gene encodes CDR1 SEHNR and CDR2 FQNEAQ (reference sequence).

The chain has TRBV7-8 and TRBJ1-4, with 11 bases identical to TRBD1. Trimming cost V 3 bases and J 6 bases; bases outside gene matches: 6. CDR1 is SGHVS, CDR2 FQNEAQ, per germline. This CDR3 spans 16 amino acids. The DNA for the CDR3 is TGTGCCAGCAGCTTTATACCGGGACAGGGGGATGAAAAACTGTTTTTT. Protein sequence: CASSFIPGQGDEKLFF.

DNA for the CDR3: TGCGCCAGCAGCCAAGTAAGGGGAGGCTCCTACAATGAGCAGTTCTTC. Its protein product is CASSQVRGGSYNEQFF. The gene calls are TRBV4-1 and TRBJ2-1, with D tentatively TRBD2 (6 bases). Trimming left V 1 base short and J 0 bases short, with 10 bases between. Germline V gene data show CDR1 as MGHRA and CDR2 as YSYEKL. There are 16 residues in the CDR3.

The chain has TRBV6-1 and TRBJ1-1; TRBD1 matches at 8 bases. With V trimmed by 0 bases and J by 4 bases, 7 bases remained unmatched. CDR1 and CDR2 (germline): MNHNS, SASEGT. The CDR3 extends over 16 amino acids. The CDR3 DNA reads as TGTGCCAGCAGTGAAGCGTGGACAGGGTGGGTCACTGAAGCTTTCTTT. Its protein product is CASSEAWTGWVTEAFF.

The chain combines TRBV7-8 with TRBJ1-2, with a possible D match to TRBD1 (5 bases). Germline-derived CDR1 and CDR2 are SGHVS and FQNEAQ. Trimming took 0 bases from V and 4 from J, leaving 21 bases between them. The CDR3 covers 18 residues. CDR3 amino acids: CASSLARIGQGRPYGYTF. CDR3 sequence (DNA): TGTGCCAGCAGCTTAGCGCGGATTGGACAAGGACGACCCTATGGCTACACCTTC.

The genes are TRBV7-7 and TRBJ2-3, with 7 bases identical to TRBD2. Germline values: CDR1 SSHAT, CDR2 FNYEAQ (reference sequence). Germline trimming cut 1 base from V and 1 base from J; bases unmatched to any gene: 5. This CDR3 is built from 16 residues. CDR3 DNA: TGTGCCAGCAGCTTAGGGAGCGGGATACGCACAGATACGCAGTATTTT. Its protein product is CASSLGSGIRTDTQYF.

The CDR3 DNA reads TGTGCCAGCAGCCAATTCCCCCGCGGTGAAAAACTGTTTTTT. This gives the protein CASSQFPRGEKLFF. The chain is built from TRBV3-1 (or the pseudogene TRBV3-2) and TRBJ1-4; D is unclear. CDR1 is LGHDT and CDR2 is YNNKEL in the germline V gene (reference sequence). The CDR3 totals 14 residues. Trimming left V 2 bases short and J 7 bases short, with 11 bases between.

This chain uses TRBV7-2 with TRBJ2-1, with D possibly being TRBD1 (6 bases). The CDR3 length is 15 residues. V lost 1 base and J 0 bases, leaving 7 bases between the germline ends. Germline V gene lookup returns CDR1 SGHTA and CDR2 FQGNSA. The CDR3 sequence: CASSLVGASYNEQFF. CDR3 DNA sequence: TGTGCCAGCAGCTTAGTGGGGGCCTCCTACAATGAGCAGTTCTTC.

This clone was recorded at least ten times. The chain joins TRBV24-1 to TRBJ2-2; D remains ambiguous. The V gene's germline CDR1 is KGHDR and CDR2 SFDVKD. This CDR3 contains 14 residues. The V end lost 1 base, the J end lost 4 bases, and 6 bases lay between the germline ends. The CDR3 spells CATSDFFGTGELFF. CDR3 coding DNA: TGTGCCACCAGTGATTTCTTCGGCACCGGGGAGCTGTTTTTT.

The rearrangement links TRBV29-1 to TRBJ1-6; the match to TRBD1 covers 8 bases. Germline-derived CDR1 and CDR2 are SQVTM and ANQGSEA. This CDR3 is built from 14 residues. Germline trimming cut 6 bases from V and 7 bases from J; bases unmatched to any gene: 8. The CDR3 coding sequence is TGCAGCGTCTCGGGACAGGAAAGCAATTCACCCCTCCACTTT. It yields the protein CSVSGQESNSPLHF.

This chain uses TRBV25-1 with TRBJ1-4; TRBD1 agrees at 9 bases. The CDR3 contains 17 residues. Per germline, CDR1 MGHDK and CDR2 SYGVNS. Unmatched junction bases numbered 11, after V lost 1 base and J lost 8 bases. The CDR3 DNA reads TGTGCCAGCAGTGAATCAGGACAGGGGCCCCTGGGCGAAAAACTGTTTTTT. It is translated as CASSESGQGPLGEKLFF.

The rearrangement uses TRBV4-1 and TRBJ1-2; perhaps TRBD1 as D (5 bases). V lost 1 base and J 2 bases, leaving 11 bases between the germline ends. CDR1 and CDR2 from the germline V gene are MGHRA and YSYEKL. CDR3 length: 15 residues. CDR3 in amino acids: CASSQVSGQNYGYTF. The CDR3 DNA sequence: TGCGCCAGCAGCCAAGTATCAGGGCAAAACTATGGCTACACCTTC.

This chain connects TRBV11-2 to TRBJ1-1; D ambiguous. Trimming removed 2 bases from V and 4 bases from J, with 8 bases in between. The CDR3 extends over 13 amino acids. In germline, CDR1 is SGHAT, CDR2 FQNNGV. The CDR3 loop is CASSLRAGTEAFF. Here the CDR3 DNA reads TGTGCCAGCAGCTTACGGGCGGGCACTGAAGCTTTCTTT.

V is TRBV5-1 and J is TRBJ2-7, with D maybe TRBD2 (6 bases). The CDR3 is 14 residues long. V lost 3 bases and J 2 bases, leaving 12 bases between the germline ends. CDR1 is SGHRS and CDR2 is YFSETQ in the germline V gene. For the CDR3, the DNA is TGCGCCAGCAGCTGGCGGGACGGAACCTACGAGCAGTACTTC. This translates into CASSWRDGTYEQYF.

This clone was recorded a few times. This rearrangement joins TRBV3-1 (or the pseudogene TRBV3-2) to TRBJ1-6; maybe TRBD1 (6 bases). Between the trimmed V and J ends, which lost 4 bases and 7 bases, there was a span of 14 bases. CDR3 length: 15 residues. The germline CDR1 and CDR2 sequences are LGHDT and YNNKEL (reference sequence). This chain's CDR3 is CASSPQGLANSPLHF. CDR3 bases: TGTGCCAGCAGCCCCCAGGGGTTGGCAAATTCACCCCTCCACTTT.

The chain employs TRBV7-2 and TRBJ2-3; a weak D match, TRBD2 (6 bases). This CDR3 region has 14 residues. V was cut by 4 bases and J by 1 base, with 9 bases left in between. Germline CDR1 SGHTA, CDR2 FQGNSA. The CDR3 sequence: CASSSGTGTDTQYF. CDR3 nucleotides: TGTGCCAGCAGCTCAGGGACTGGCACAGATACGCAGTATTTT.

The V call is TRBV7-2, the J call TRBJ2-7, with a tentative D call TRBD2 (6 bases). Per the germline V gene, CDR1 is SGHTA and CDR2 is FQGNSA. This CDR3 spans 14 amino acids. The V gene lost 4 bases and the J gene lost 3 bases, with 13 bases spanning the gap. CDR3 sequence reads: CASSSGVGYYEQYF. Written as DNA, the CDR3 is TGTGCCAGCAGCTCGGGGGTCGGTTACTACGAGCAGTACTTC.

This clone counts as medium-sized (0.01 to 0.1%). This chain links TRBV7-9 with TRBJ2-3; possible D gene TRBD2, 6 bases. Germline V gene data show CDR1 as SEHNR and CDR2 as FQNEAQ (reference sequence). CDR3 length: 14 residues. Trimming took off 1 base at V and 3 bases at J, with 8 bases between the two ends. CDR3 bases: TGTGCCAGCAGCTTAGGCGGGGTGACAGATACGCAGTATTTT. Residues: CASSLGGVTDTQYF. The whole variable domain, filled in from reference TRBV7-9 and TRBJ2-3, reads DTGVSQNPRHKITKRGQNVTFRCDPISEHNRLYWYRQTLGQGPEFLTYFQNEAQLEKSRLLSDRFSAERPKGSFSTLEIQRTEQGDSAMYLCASSLGGVTDTQYFGPGTRLTVL.

The gene calls are TRBV18 and TRBJ2-7, with TRBD2 identical over 7 bases. The CDR3 has 14 residues. V shed 3 bases, J shed 2 bases, and the junction held 4 bases outside the gene matches. Germline V lookup: CDR1 KGHSH, CDR2 LQKENI. CDR3 amino acids: CASSPAGGTYEQYF. The CDR3 region has the DNA TGTGCCAGCTCACCGGCCGGGGGGACCTACGAGCAGTACTTC.

V is TRBV7-2 and J is TRBJ1-2, with 8 bases lining up with TRBD1. The CDR3 sequence is 16 residues long. In germline, CDR1 is SGHTA, CDR2 FQGNSA. V lost 5 bases, J lost 7 bases, and 15 bases stayed unmatched. The DNA for the CDR3 is TGTGCCAGCAGCCCCCGTTGGCAGGGGGCGGGGAGTGGCTACACCTTC. Residues: CASSPRWQGAGSGYTF. The full variable domain, completed using reference TRBV7-2 and TRBJ1-2, is GAGVSQSPSNKVTEKGKDVELRCDPISGHTALYWYRQSLGQGLEFLIYFQGNSAPDKSGLPSDRFSAERTGGSVSTLTIQRTQQEDSAVYLCASSPRWQGAGSGYTFGSGTRLTVV.

The genes are TRBV5-1 and TRBJ1-1; D not certain. Germline V gene lookup returns CDR1 SGHRS and CDR2 YFSETQ. The CDR3 contains 15 residues. V gave up 0 bases and J gave up 1 base, with 10 bases separating them. CDR3 amino acids: CASSLVPGSNTEAFF. CDR3 coding DNA: TGCGCCAGCAGCTTGGTACCGGGATCGAACACTGAAGCTTTCTTT.

The table lists this clone with a count of one. The chain is built from TRBV2 and TRBJ2-7, with a tentative D call TRBD2 (6 bases). The CDR3 is made up of 12 amino acids. With 6 bases removed from V and 2 bases from J, the gap between germline ends came to 8 bases. Germline V CDR1 and CDR2: SNHLY, FYNNEI. DNA for the CDR3: TGTGCCAGCAGGGGGGGTCCCTACGAGCAGTACTTC. Encoded protein: CASRGGPYEQYF.

In its sample, this clone was seen once. The chain has TRBV5-1 and TRBJ2-2; no clear D. From germline, CDR1 is SGHRS and CDR2 YFSETQ. Trimming stripped 4 bases from V and 6 bases from J, with 16 bases between. CDR3 length: 15 residues. Here the CDR3 reads CASSLQMTAAGELFF. CDR3 coding DNA: TGCGCCAGCAGCCTGCAAATGACTGCGGCCGGGGAGCTGTTTTTT.

The V call is TRBV3-1 (or the pseudogene TRBV3-2), the J call TRBJ2-5; maybe TRBD2 (7 bases). The V gene lost 4 bases and the J gene lost 5 bases, with 11 bases spanning the gap. Germline V lookup: CDR1 LGHDT, CDR2 YNNKEL (reference sequence). This CDR3 has 13 residues. The CDR3, as DNA: TGTGCCAGCAGCCCGCGGGGGCTGGAGACCCAGTACTTC. It codes for CASSPRGLETQYF.